This record concerns one T cell receptor (beta chain) sequence. Trimming took off 3 bases at V and 0 bases at J, with 9 bases between the two ends. This CDR3 is built from 15 residues. The germline CDR1 and CDR2 sequences are SNHLY and FYNNEI. The data stem from a study of control samples from healthy donors and cancer patients. The repertoire was sequenced with immunoSEQ multiplex PCR; TCRdb's copy has only in-frame clones and lacks some. Among roughly 150,000 clones listed, over 90% were seen once. This receptor was taken from a man in his fifties in good health. This chain connects TRBV2 to TRBJ2-1; tentative D call: TRBD2 (5 bases). Sequencing was done on a sample of blood. CDR3 in DNA: TGTGCCAGCAGTGATTCGGCGGGCTCCTACAATGAGCAGTTCTTC. It translates to CASSDSAGSYNEQFF. The entire variable domain, with the rest obtained from reference TRBV2 and TRBJ2-1, is as follows: EPEVTQTPSHQVTQMGQEVILRCVPISNHLYFYWYRQILGQKVEFLVSFYNNEISEKSEIFDDQFSVERPDGSNFTLKIRSTKLEDSAMYFCASSDSAGSYNEQFFGPGTRLTVL.